The 31 T cell receptor beta chains listed next were all sequenced from one sample in a study of CD8+ T cells in alopecia areata. Reverse transcribed after extraction, RNA yielded cDNA as the sequencing template. Only in-frame clones appear in the TCRdb table, and some are missing; sequencing was by immunoSEQ multiplex PCR. The repertoire consists of tens of thousands of clones, with under 60% occurring once and the leading ten covering roughly 21%. This sample's treatment: oral pan-JAK inhibitor, 5-10 mg twice daily. The material was CD8+ T cells sorted from blood, obtained at approximately week 36, from a patient treated with tofacitinib. The receptors here all came from a human donor with alopecia areata.

The gene calls are TRBV7-2 and TRBJ1-1; the D gene is possibly TRBD1 (6 bases). Trimming cost V 4 bases and J 3 bases, with 21 bases left between them. Germline values: CDR1 SGHTA, CDR2 FQGNSA. The CDR3 is made up of 17 amino acids. CDR3 in amino acids: CASSSTGNGDRDTEAFF. The DNA of the CDR3 is TGTGCCAGCAGCTCGACAGGAAACGGGGATCGGGACACTGAAGCTTTCTTT.

This clone has more than one count but fewer than ten. J is TRBJ2-7 and V is TRBV29-1; 8 nucleotides line up with TRBD1. With V trimmed by 4 bases and J by 5 bases, 7 bases remained unmatched. Germline values: CDR1 SQVTM, CDR2 ANQGSEA. This CDR3 has 13 amino acids. CDR3 in amino acids: CSVGAGGLDEQYF. DNA for the CDR3: TGCAGCGTTGGTGCAGGGGGCTTGGACGAGCAGTACTTC.

The chain uses TRBV7-2 and TRBJ2-3; D gene ambiguous. This CDR3 is built from 11 residues. CDR1 SGHTA and CDR2 FQGNSA come from the germline V gene. V dropped 1 base and J dropped 7 bases, with 3 bases sitting between them. CDR3 amino acids: CASSLDYTQYF. In nucleotides, the CDR3 is TGTGCCAGCAGCTTAGACTATACGCAGTATTTT.

This clone occurred a few times. V and J are TRBV29-1 and TRBJ2-1; tentatively, D is TRBD1 (5 bases). Germline CDR1 SQVTM, CDR2 ANQGSEA. V gave up 4 bases and J gave up 10 bases, with 14 bases separating them. This CDR3 is built from 12 residues. As DNA, the CDR3 is TGCAGCGTTGTCGGCAGGGCCTACGAGCAGTTCTTC. Encoded protein: CSVVGRAYEQFF.

The chain uses TRBV7-6 and TRBJ2-7; D perhaps matches TRBD1 (6 bases). Per the germline V gene, CDR1 is SGHVS and CDR2 is FNYEAQ. CDR3 size: 13 residues. The germline V and J ends were trimmed by 4 bases and 7 bases, with 14 bases remaining between them. CDR3 residues: CASSSDSRREQYF. The CDR3 DNA sequence: TGTGCCAGCAGCTCGGACAGTCGGCGGGAGCAGTACTTC.

The rearrangement joins TRBV27 to TRBJ1-5, with 8 bases identical to TRBD1. V was clipped by 6 bases and J by 6 bases; unmatched bases: 4. Germline CDR1 and CDR2: MNHEY and SMNVEV (reference sequence). This CDR3 spans 13 amino acids. The CDR3 loop reads CASRTGEGQPQHF. The DNA of the CDR3 is TGTGCCAGCAGGACAGGGGAGGGTCAGCCCCAGCATTTT.

The sample holds a few counts of this clone. This sequence joins TRBV11-2 and TRBJ2-1; unclear D gene. Per the germline V gene, CDR1 is SGHAT and CDR2 is FQNNGV. The CDR3 has 15 residues. V was trimmed by 1 base and J by 7 bases, leaving 14 bases between them. CDR3 residues: CASSLGWQALNEQFF. CDR3 DNA sequence: TGTGCCAGCAGCTTAGGCTGGCAGGCCCTAAATGAGCAGTTCTTC.

This clone has a handful of counts. The chain couples TRBV29-1 to TRBJ2-1, with TRBD2 as a possible D gene (6 bases). V dropped 2 bases and J dropped 4 bases, with 12 bases sitting between them. The CDR3 is made up of 14 amino acids. Germline-derived CDR1 and CDR2 are SQVTM and ANQGSEA. CDR3 residues: CSVERDSTYNEQFF. In DNA, the CDR3 is TGCAGCGTTGAACGGGACTCGACTTACAATGAGCAGTTCTTC.

This clone was recorded a few times. The chain recombines TRBV29-1 with TRBJ2-5, with D unclear. This CDR3 region has 10 residues. CDR1 SQVTM and CDR2 ANQGSEA come from the germline V gene. With 3 bases removed from V and 5 bases from J, the gap between germline ends came to 4 bases. The CDR3 is CSVDFETQYF. Written as DNA, the CDR3 is TGCAGCGTTGATTTTGAGACCCAGTACTTC. Full variable domain (remainder filled in from reference TRBV29-1 and TRBJ2-5): SAVISQKPSRDICQRGTSLTIQCQVDSQVTMMFWYRQQPGQSLTLIATANQGSEATYESGFVIDKFPISRPNLTFSTLTVSNMSPEDSSIYLCSVDFETQYFGPGTRLLVL.

This clone was found a few times. The V and J genes are TRBV29-1 and TRBJ2-2; 9 bases are a match to TRBD1. J lost 0 bases, V lost 7 bases, and 9 bases had no gene match. This CDR3 has 16 amino acids. Germline V gene lookup returns CDR1 SQVTM and CDR2 ANQGSEA. CDR3 loop: CSAKLGTGPNTGELFF. As DNA, the CDR3 is TGCAGCGCCAAACTTGGGACAGGGCCGAACACCGGGGAGCTGTTTTTT.

J is TRBJ2-1 and V is TRBV30; TRBD2 agrees at 7 bases. The ends lost 3 bases at V and 0 bases at J; junction bases unmatched: 2. In germline, CDR1 is GTSNPN, CDR2 SVGIG (reference sequence). This CDR3 spans 14 amino acids. The CDR3 reads CAWRGGSSYNEQFF. DNA of the CDR3: TGTGCCTGGAGGGGCGGGAGCTCCTACAATGAGCAGTTCTTC.

This clone was detected a few times. This rearrangement joins TRBV29-1 to TRBJ2-7; D is tentatively TRBD1 or TRBD2 (5 bases each). V was trimmed by 4 bases and J by 5 bases, leaving 18 bases between them. The CDR3 consists of 14 residues. Germline V gene lookup returns CDR1 SQVTM and CDR2 ANQGSEA. CDR3 sequence reads: CSVGGRGSVDEQYF. As DNA, the CDR3 is TGCAGCGTTGGGGGGAGAGGGTCCGTGGACGAGCAGTACTTC.

V and J are TRBV7-8 and TRBJ2-2; D is perhaps TRBD1 or TRBD2 (5 bases each). Between the trimmed V and J ends, which lost 5 bases and 0 bases, there was a span of 10 bases. CDR1 is SGHVS, CDR2 FQNEAQ, per germline. The CDR3 has 15 residues. CDR3 in DNA: TGTGCCAGCAGCCCCGGGACCGCGAACACCGGGGAGCTGTTTTTT. It specifies CASSPGTANTGELFF. Variable domain in full (rest from reference TRBV7-8 and TRBJ2-2): GAGVSQSPRYKVAKRGQDVALRCDPISGHVSLFWYQQALGQGPEFLTYFQNEAQLDKSGLPSDRFFAERPEGSVSTLKIQRTQQEDSAVYLCASSPGTANTGELFFGEGSRLTVL.

The chain recombines TRBV6-1 with TRBJ2-7; TRBD1 agrees at 9 bases. The CDR3 spans 15 residues. The V and J ends lost 0 bases and 4 bases, in that order; junction bases with no gene match: 4. The V gene's germline CDR1 is MNHNS and CDR2 SASEGT. CDR3 loop: CASSEATGGVYEQYF. In DNA form, the CDR3 reads TGTGCCAGCAGTGAAGCGACAGGGGGTGTTTACGAGCAGTACTTC.

This clone has just a few counts. The chain employs TRBV7-3 and TRBJ1-2; D remains ambiguous. Trimming removed 2 bases at V and 4 bases at J, with 8 bases between. The CDR3 is made up of 13 amino acids. Per germline, CDR1 SGHTA and CDR2 FQGTGA. As DNA, the CDR3 is TGTGCCAGCAGCTTAGCGTCGGGCTATGGCTACACCTTC. This sequence encodes CASSLASGYGYTF. Combining the CDR3 with reference TRBV7-3 and TRBJ1-2 gives the whole variable domain GAGVSQTPSNKVTEKGKYVELRCDPISGHTALYWYRQSLGQGPEFLIYFQGTGAADDSGLPNDRFFAVRPEGSVSTLKIQRTERGDSAVYLCASSLASGYGYTFGSGTRLTVV.

This chain connects TRBV12-5 to TRBJ2-1; D possibly matches TRBD1 or TRBD2 (6 bases each). Trimming stripped 1 base from V and 10 bases from J, with 8 bases between. The CDR3 loop spans 12 amino acids. The germline V gene encodes CDR1 LGHNT and CDR2 FRNRAP. CDR3 coding DNA: TGTGCTAGTGGTTTGGGGGGGGCCGAGCAGTTCTTC. Residues: CASGLGGAEQFF.

V is TRBV6-6 and J is TRBJ1-2; 8 positions match TRBD1. Germline V gene data show CDR1 as MNHNY and CDR2 as SVGAGI (reference sequence). With 0 bases clipped from V and 4 bases from J, the junction kept 7 bases outside the gene matches. The CDR3 spans 16 residues. CDR3 in amino acids: CASSYSAQGAGYGYTF. CDR3 coding DNA: TGTGCCAGCAGTTACTCGGCGCAGGGGGCTGGCTATGGCTACACCTTC.

The V gene is TRBV30, the J gene TRBJ1-1; D is uncertain. Germline-derived CDR1 and CDR2 are GTSNPN and SVGIG (reference sequence). The CDR3 has 11 residues. Trimming removed 5 bases from V and 3 bases from J, with 7 bases in between. The CDR3 loop reads CAWHVHTEAFF. The CDR3 DNA reads TGTGCCTGGCACGTCCACACTGAAGCTTTCTTT. Full variable domain (missing parts from reference TRBV30 and TRBJ1-1): SQTIHQWPATLVQPVGSPLSLECTVEGTSNPNLYWYRQAAGRGLQLLFYSVGIGQISSEVPQNLSASRPQDRQFILSSKKLLLSDSGFYLCAWHVHTEAFFGQGTRLTVV.

The chain carries TRBV11-2 and TRBJ2-7; D is ambiguous. Trimming took 3 bases from V and 7 from J, leaving 16 bases between them. The CDR3 is made up of 14 amino acids. Germline CDR1 is SGHAT and CDR2 is FQNNGV. In DNA form, the CDR3 reads TGTGCCAGCAGCTTGGTCGTCGGCGCACCTGAGCAGTACTTC. It codes for CASSLVVGAPEQYF.

This chain uses TRBV9 with TRBJ2-1, with TRBD1 identical over 7 bases. The CDR3 runs to 19 residues. Germline V gene sequence: CDR1 SGDLS, CDR2 YYNGEE. V was clipped by 4 bases and J by 1 base; unmatched bases: 17. The CDR3 nucleotides read TGTGCCAGCAGCCACGACAGGGCCTGGACGGGGAGATCCTACAATGAGCAGTTCTTC. Encoded protein: CASSHDRAWTGRSYNEQFF.

In regard to this clone: The junction and the germline gene differ at one end; a read error may be behind it. The rearrangement uses TRBV4-1 and TRBJ2-7; TRBD1 aligns across 7 bases. CDR1 and CDR2 from the germline V gene are MGHRA and YSYEKL. The CDR3 sequence is 15 residues long. CDR3 amino acids: CASGQEYRGTYEQYF. As DNA, the CDR3 is TGCGCCAGCGGCCAAGAGTACAGGGGAACCTACGAGCAGTACTTC.

This clone was picked up one time. The rearrangement joins TRBV30 to TRBJ1-1; tentatively, D is TRBD1 (5 bases). V was shortened by 3 bases and J by 8 bases, with 28 bases between the two germline ends. Germline V gene data show CDR1 as GTSNPN and CDR2 as SVGIG (reference sequence). The CDR3 is 17 residues long. The chain's CDR3 is CAWRELQDLLWGSEAFF. CDR3 coding DNA: TGTGCCTGGAGGGAGCTACAGGACTTGCTTTGGGGGTCGGAAGCTTTCTTT. Complete variable domain (other parts from reference TRBV30 and TRBJ1-1): SQTIHQWPATLVQPVGSPLSLECTVEGTSNPNLYWYRQAAGRGLQLLFYSVGIGQISSEVPQNLSASRPQDRQFILSSKKLLLSDSGFYLCAWRELQDLLWGSEAFFGQGTRLTVV.

J is TRBJ1-2 and V is TRBV2; 7 positions match TRBD1. Germline lookup yields CDR1 SNHLY and CDR2 FYNNEI. The CDR3 spans 12 residues. Trimming cost V 7 bases and J 11 bases; bases outside gene matches: 10. CDR3 DNA: TGTGCCAGCATCAGCGGGACAGACATTTACACCTTC. Translation: CASISGTDIYTF.

The chain links TRBV9 to TRBJ2-2, with 8 bases identical to TRBD1. Per the germline V gene, CDR1 is SGDLS and CDR2 is YYNGEE. There are 15 residues in the CDR3. J was trimmed by 4 bases and V by 3 bases; bases with no gene match: 5. The CDR3 DNA reads TGTGCCAGCAGCGCGACAGGGGCGGGCACCGGGGAGCTGTTTTTT. Protein product: CASSATGAGTGELFF.

The V gene is TRBV25-1, the J gene TRBJ1-1; weak D call: TRBD1 (6 bases). The germline CDR1 and CDR2 sequences are MGHDK and SYGVNS. There are 13 residues in the CDR3. Trimming took off 7 bases at V and 1 base at J, with 10 bases between the two ends. The CDR3 DNA reads as TGTGCCAGCATTCGGGACAAGAACACTGAAGCTTTCTTT. The encoded protein is CASIRDKNTEAFF. Drawing the rest from reference TRBV25-1 and TRBJ1-1, the complete variable domain is EADIYQTPRYLVIGTGKKITLECSQTMGHDKMYWYQQDPGMELHLIHYSYGVNSTEKGDLSSESTVSRIRTEHFPLTLESARPSHTSQYLCASIRDKNTEAFFGQGTRLTVV.

The chain uses TRBV28 and TRBJ2-1, with D uncertain. The CDR3 totals 14 residues. Germline V lookup: CDR1 MDHEN, CDR2 SYDVKM. Trimming pared 8 bases from V and 4 bases from J, leaving 15 bases between. The CDR3 nucleotides read TGTGCCAGCCATAACCCGAGCGAATACAATGAGCAGTTCTTC. Translating it yields CASHNPSEYNEQFF.

This chain joins TRBV11-1 and TRBJ1-1; TRBD1 matches 8 bases. V was clipped by 5 bases and J by 4 bases; unmatched bases: 3. The length of the CDR3 is 13 residues. Germline CDR1 and CDR2: SGHAT and FQDESV (reference sequence). The DNA for the CDR3 is TGTGCCAGCAGCCTTGGACAGGGCACTGAAGCTTTCTTT. Translation gives CASSLGQGTEAFF.

The J gene is TRBJ2-3, the V gene TRBV6-5; perhaps TRBD2 as D (6 bases). The CDR3 totals 14 residues. Germline V gene lookup returns CDR1 MNHEY and CDR2 SVGAGI. V lost 8 bases, J lost 2 bases, and 14 bases lay in between. This CDR3 reads CASGLTRHTDTQYF. DNA for the CDR3: TGTGCCAGCGGACTAACGAGGCACACAGATACGCAGTATTTT.

The genes are TRBV6-1 and TRBJ1-5, with TRBD1 identical over 7 bases. The CDR3 loop spans 13 amino acids. The junction had 8 bases not matched to a gene; V was cut back by 11 bases and J by 4 bases. Per the germline V gene, CDR1 is MNHNS and CDR2 is SASEGT. CDR3 nucleotides: TGTGCCGCCGGGGACAGACTAAATCAGCCCCAGCATTTT. Translated: CAAGDRLNQPQHF.

This clone occurred a few times. This rearrangement joins TRBV7-9 to TRBJ2-1; no reliable D call. The V gene's germline CDR1 is SEHNR and CDR2 FQNEAQ (reference sequence). The CDR3 runs 11 residues. Between the trimmed V and J ends, which lost 3 bases and 6 bases, there was a span of 3 bases. The CDR3 region is CASSFSNEQFF. The CDR3 nucleotides read TGTGCCAGCAGCTTTAGCAATGAGCAGTTCTTC. Drawing the rest from reference TRBV7-9 and TRBJ2-1, the complete variable domain is DTGVSQNPRHKITKRGQNVTFRCDPISEHNRLYWYRQTLGQGPEFLTYFQNEAQLEKSRLLSDRFSAERPKGSFSTLEIQRTEQGDSAMYLCASSFSNEQFFGPGTRLTVL.

V is TRBV9 and J is TRBJ2-7, with 8 bases lining up with TRBD2. V trimming: 3 bases; J trimming: 3 bases; junction bases outside the gene matches: 8. Germline lookup yields CDR1 SGDLS and CDR2 YYNGEE. The CDR3 totals 15 residues. The CDR3 DNA sequence: TGTGCCAGCAGCGCTAGTAGCGGGGCCAGCTACGAGCAGTACTTC. As protein: CASSASSGASYEQYF.